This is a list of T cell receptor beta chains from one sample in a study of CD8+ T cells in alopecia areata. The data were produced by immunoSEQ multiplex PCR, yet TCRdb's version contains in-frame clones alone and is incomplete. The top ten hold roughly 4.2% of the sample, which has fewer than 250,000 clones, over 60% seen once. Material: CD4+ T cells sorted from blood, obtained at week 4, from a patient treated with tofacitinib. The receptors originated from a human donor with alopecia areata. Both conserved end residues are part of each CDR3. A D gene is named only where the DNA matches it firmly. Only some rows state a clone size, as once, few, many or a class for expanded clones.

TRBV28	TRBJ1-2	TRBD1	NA	CASSSGTGVNYGYTF	TGTGCCAGCAGTTCCGGGACAGGAGTTAACTATGGCTACACCTTC
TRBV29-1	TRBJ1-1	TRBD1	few	CSVSQGMNTEAFF	TGCAGCGTTTCACAGGGGATGAACACTGAAGCTTTCTTT
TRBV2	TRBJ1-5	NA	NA	CASGNQPQHF	TGTGCCAGCGGGAATCAGCCCCAGCATTTT
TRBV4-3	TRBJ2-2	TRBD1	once	CASSAQVGGQAGELFF	TGCGCCAGCAGCGCTCAAGTAGGGGGCCAGGCCGGGGAGCTGTTTTTT
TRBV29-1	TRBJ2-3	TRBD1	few	CSVGQGLGTDTQYF	TGCAGCGTCGGACAGGGCCTGGGCACAGATACGCAGTATTTT
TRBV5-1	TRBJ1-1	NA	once	CASSFEENTEAFF	TGCGCCAGCAGCTTTGAGGAGAACACTGAAGCTTTCTTT
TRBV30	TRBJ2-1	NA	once	CAWSVGLHNEQFF	TGTGCCTGGAGTGTAGGCCTGCACAATGAGCAGTTCTTC
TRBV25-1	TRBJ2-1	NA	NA	CASSESSGGLYNEQFF	TGTGCCAGCAGTGAAAGTTCAGGGGGGCTATACAATGAGCAGTTCTTC
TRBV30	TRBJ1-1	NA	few	CAWSVSASRSAFF	TGTGCCTGGAGTGTATCCGCATCCCGATCGGCTTTCTTT
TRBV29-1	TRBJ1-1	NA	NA	CSASTANTEAFF	TGCAGCGCCTCGACAGCGAACACTGAAGCTTTCTTT
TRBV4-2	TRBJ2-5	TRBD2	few	CASSPTSGGAETQYF	TGTGCCAGCAGCCCGACTAGCGGGGGGGCGGAGACCCAGTACTTC
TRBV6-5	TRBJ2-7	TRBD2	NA	CASRPIAGGPEQYF	TGTGCCAGCAGGCCCATAGCGGGGGGACCCGAGCAGTACTTC
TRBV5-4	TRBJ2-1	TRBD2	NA	CASSDRTSVTNEQFF	TGTGCCAGCAGCGATAGGACTAGCGTTACGAATGAGCAGTTCTTC
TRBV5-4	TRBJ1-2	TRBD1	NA	CASSRDSYGYTF	TGTGCCAGCAGCCGGGACAGCTATGGCTACACCTTC
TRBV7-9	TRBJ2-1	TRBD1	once	CASSLETGMKFF	TGTGCCAGCAGCTTAGAGACAGGGATGAAGTTCTTC
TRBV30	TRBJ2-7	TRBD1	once	CAWSVKKGQGGYEQYF	TGTGCCTGGAGTGTAAAAAAGGGACAGGGGGGCTACGAGCAGTACTTC
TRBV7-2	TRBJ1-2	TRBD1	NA	CASSLDNRDRGGYTF	TGTGCCAGCAGCTTAGATAACCGGGACAGGGGAGGCTACACCTTC
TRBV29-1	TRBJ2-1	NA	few	CSVEEGVDEQFF	TGCAGCGTTGAAGAGGGGGTGGATGAGCAGTTCTTC
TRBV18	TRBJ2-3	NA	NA	CASSDPRTDTQYF	TGTGCCAGCTCAGATCCTCGCACAGATACGCAGTATTTT
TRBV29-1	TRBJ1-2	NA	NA	CSVDHYGYTF	TGCAGCGTTGACCACTATGGCTACACCTTC
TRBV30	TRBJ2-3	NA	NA	CAWRNRGFTDTQYF	TGTGCCTGGAGGAACCGGGGGTTCACAGATACGCAGTATTTT
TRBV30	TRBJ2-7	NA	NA	CAWSVLDYEQYF	TGTGCCTGGAGTGTATTAGACTACGAGCAGTACTTC
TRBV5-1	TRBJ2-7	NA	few	CASRYQGSSYEQYF	TGCGCCAGCAGATACCAGGGGAGCTCCTACGAGCAGTACTTC
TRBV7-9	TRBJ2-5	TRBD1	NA	CASSLARGTGEETQYF	TGTGCCAGCAGCTTAGCGAGAGGGACAGGAGAAGAGACCCAGTACTTC
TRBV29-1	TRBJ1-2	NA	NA	CSVGSRGGFDGYTF	TGCAGCGTTGGAAGCCGTGGGGGGTTCGATGGCTACACCTTC
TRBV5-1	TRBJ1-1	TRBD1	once	CASVTGTGGTEAFF	TGCGCCAGCGTTACCGGGACAGGGGGAACTGAAGCTTTCTTT
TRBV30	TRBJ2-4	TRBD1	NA	CAWTLSQGAGKNIQYF	TGTGCCTGGACACTCTCCCAGGGGGCTGGCAAAAACATTCAGTACTTC
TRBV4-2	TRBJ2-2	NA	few	CASSPSSPGELFF	TGTGCCAGCAGCCCGTCTAGCCCGGGGGAGCTGTTTTTT
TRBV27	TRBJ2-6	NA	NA	CASSFWRSGANVLTF	TGTGCCAGCAGTTTTTGGCGCTCTGGGGCCAACGTCCTGACTTTC
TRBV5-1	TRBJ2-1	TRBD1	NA	CASTLEGAGNEQFF	TGCGCCAGCACCTTAGAGGGGGCGGGCAATGAGCAGTTCTTC
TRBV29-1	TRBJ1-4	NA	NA	CSVAKGEKLFF	TGCAGCGTTGCCAAGGGTGAAAAACTGTTTTTT
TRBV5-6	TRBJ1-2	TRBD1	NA	CASSSQGQYGYTF	TGTGCCAGCAGCTCACAGGGACAGTATGGCTACACCTTC
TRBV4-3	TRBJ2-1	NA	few	CASSYSTEGYNEQFF	TGCGCCAGCAGCTATTCCACGGAGGGCTACAATGAGCAGTTCTTC
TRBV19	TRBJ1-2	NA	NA	CAASIGLSADYGYTF	TGTGCCGCCTCCATAGGGCTGAGTGCCGACTATGGCTACACCTTC
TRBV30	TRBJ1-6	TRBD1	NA	CAWSVQNGQGNSPLHF	TGTGCCTGGAGTGTACAAAACGGACAGGGAAACTCACCCCTCCACTTT
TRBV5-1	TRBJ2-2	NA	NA	CASSLGTEYTGELFF	TGCGCCAGCAGCTTGGGGACAGAATATACCGGGGAGCTGTTTTTT
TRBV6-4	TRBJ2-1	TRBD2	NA	CASSKRGGNEQFF	TGTGCCAGCAGTAAGCGGGGCGGGAATGAGCAGTTCTTC
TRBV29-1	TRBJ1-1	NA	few	CSVGGDTEAFF	TGCAGCGTTGGAGGGGATACTGAAGCTTTCTTT
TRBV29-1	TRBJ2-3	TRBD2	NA	CSVVGGLAAYGGAVYTDTQYF	TGCAGCGTTGTTGGCGGACTAGCGGCATACGGGGGGGCAGTCTATACGGATACGCAGTATTTT
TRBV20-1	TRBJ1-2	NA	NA	CSASRGGYTF	TGCAGTGCTAGCAGGGGTGGCTACACCTTC
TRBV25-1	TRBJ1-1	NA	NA	CASRSSQYTEAFF	TGTGCCAGCAGGAGCTCACAGTACACTGAAGCTTTCTTT
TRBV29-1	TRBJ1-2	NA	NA	CSVVFGVVDGYTF	TGCAGCGTTGTATTTGGGGTTGTGGATGGCTACACCTTC
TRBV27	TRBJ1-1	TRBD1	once	CASSPDVGGGLNTEAFF	TGTGCCAGCAGTCCGGACGTGGGAGGGGGCTTGAACACTGAAGCTTTCTTT
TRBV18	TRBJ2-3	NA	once	CASSPLGDTQYF	TGTGCCAGCTCACCACTTGGAGATACGCAGTATTTT
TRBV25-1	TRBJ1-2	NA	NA	CASPRGEGGGYTF	TGTGCCAGCCCCCGTGGGGAGGGGGGAGGCTACACCTTC
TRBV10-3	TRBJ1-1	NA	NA	CAIMVNTEAFF	TGTGCCATCATGGTGAACACTGAAGCTTTCTTT
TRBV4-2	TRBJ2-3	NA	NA	CASSQADGLGDTQYF	TGTGCCAGCAGCCAAGCTGACGGCTTGGGGGATACGCAGTATTTT
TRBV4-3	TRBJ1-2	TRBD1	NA	CASSQDRGQFGGYTF	TGCGCCAGCAGCCAAGACAGGGGGCAATTCGGCGGCTACACCTTC
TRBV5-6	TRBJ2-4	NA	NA	CASSLGPGTADIQYF	TGTGCCAGCAGCTTGGGCCCGGGAACGGCGGACATTCAGTACTTC
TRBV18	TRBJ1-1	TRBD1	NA	CASSQGADTEAFF	TGTGCCAGCTCACAGGGGGCGGACACTGAAGCTTTCTTT
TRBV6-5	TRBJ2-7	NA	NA	CASSPPLGEQYF	TGTGCCAGCAGCCCACCGTTGGGCGAGCAGTACTTC
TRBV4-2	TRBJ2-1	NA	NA	CASSQDQAKDEQFF	TGTGCCAGCAGCCAAGATCAAGCGAAGGATGAGCAGTTCTTC
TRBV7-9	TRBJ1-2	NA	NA	CASSLEEFYGYTF	TGTGCCAGCAGTCTCGAGGAGTTCTATGGCTACACCTTC